This is a list of T cell receptor beta chains from one sample in a study of cytomegalovirus exposure and HLA in healthy donors. This table comes from immunoSEQ multiplex PCR, and its TCRdb copy is limited to in-frame clones, with some not included. Here the sample spans about 130,000 clones, roughly three fifths being singletons. The source material was PBMCs. The receptors derive from a middle-aged woman in good health and CMV-seronegative. Both conserved end residues are trimmed from each CDR3.

CDR3: ASSFLEGLNTEAF; V: TRBV7-9
CDR3: ASSLGQLNTEAF; V: TRBV7-3
CDR3: ASSLVRGGTEAF; V: TRBV11-1
CDR3: ASSSPVGNTIY; V: TRBV6-5
CDR3: ASSLGQGEAF; V: TRBV7-9
CDR3: ASSLNGQGLYNEQF; V: TRBV27
CDR3: ASSLDRGAHSNQPQH; V: TRBV28
CDR3: ASSPSGGTGSPSEAF; V: TRBV9
CDR3: ATSLGQGVSYEQY; V: TRBV15
CDR3: ASSELTDYNEQF; V: TRBV10-2
CDR3: ASINLAGGSYEQY; V: TRBV27
CDR3: ASGNRGDYTEAF; V: TRBV6-5
CDR3: ASSSRAATGIFPRDGYT; V: TRBV7-2
CDR3: ASSYSLGEGYEQY; V: TRBV6-6
CDR3: SVAPGQYNEKLF; V: TRBV29-1
CDR3: ASSESSYNSPLH; V: TRBV19
CDR3: ASSLAGAGANVLT; V: TRBV5-4
CDR3: ASSIRQQNQPQH; V: TRBV19